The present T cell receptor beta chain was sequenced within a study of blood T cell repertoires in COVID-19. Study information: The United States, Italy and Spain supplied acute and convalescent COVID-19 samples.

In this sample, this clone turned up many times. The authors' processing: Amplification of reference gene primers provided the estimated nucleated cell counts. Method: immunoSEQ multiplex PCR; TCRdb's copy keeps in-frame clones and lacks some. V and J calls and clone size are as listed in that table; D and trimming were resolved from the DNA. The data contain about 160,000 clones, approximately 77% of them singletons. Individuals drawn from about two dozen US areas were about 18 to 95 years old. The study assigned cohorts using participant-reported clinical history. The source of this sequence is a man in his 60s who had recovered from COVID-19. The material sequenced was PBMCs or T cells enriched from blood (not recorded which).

CDR3 DNA sequence: TGTGCCAGCAGCATAAGGACAGGGGGCTTGAACACTGAAGCTTTCTTT. Its translation: CASSIRTGGLNTEAFF. J is TRBJ1-1 and V is TRBV7-3; 11 nucleotides align to TRBD1. This CDR3 contains 16 residues. CDR1 and CDR2 from the germline V gene are SGHTA and FQGTGA. Trimming at V came to 5 bases and at J to 0 bases, leaving 5 bases not matched to a gene.